This T cell receptor beta chain was documented in a study of T cell responses to AZD1222 COVID-19 vaccine. Of note for this clone: Its antigen is still unknown.

Data came from immunoSEQ multiplex PCR; TCRdb stores just in-frame clones and leaves some out. The repertoire holds more than 95,000 clones, with 88% as singletons. Findings of the study overall: Reports indicate that nearly half of spike-specific TCRs are directed at unmutated variant regions.

Material: peripheral blood, obtained on day 0 of AZD1222 vaccination. The TCR sequence derives from an adult in good health.

CDR3 region: CASSEARAYEQYF. The DNA of the CDR3 is TGTGCCAGCAGTGAAGCTAGGGCTTACGAGCAGTACTTC. The rearrangement joins TRBV6-1 to TRBJ2-7; D not certain. CDR1 and CDR2 from the germline V gene are MNHNS and SASEGT. Deletions cut 0 bases from V and 4 bases from J, with 7 bases between. The CDR3 covers 13 residues.